The subject of this entry is one T cell receptor beta chain. No antigen is known for it. TCR beta CDR3 regions were amplified from RNA transcripts. First-round RT-PCR used HTBI primers; second-round multiplex PCR followed. One entry per CDR3 protein results from TCRdb running MiXCR on the multiplex PCR reads. This table holds approximately 1.2 million distinct CDR3 sequences, roughly two fifths found once. This sample is drawn from a study of Graves' ophthalmopathy and Graves' hyperthyroidism. Study overall: No ophthalmopathy within 18 months of follow-up signified stable hyperthyroidism. Broader study findings: The model reached 70.59% sensitivity and roughly 72% specificity for predicting ophthalmopathy progression. Most expanded thyroid clonotypes above 0.001 frequency also appeared in blood.

The germline V and J ends were trimmed by 6 bases and 13 bases, with 18 bases remaining between them. This CDR3 spans 12 amino acids. Diagnoses were established from clinical symptoms, serum thyroxine, TRAb, thyroid ultrasound and orbital computed tomography. The receptor was isolated from an adult man with Graves' hyperthyroidism. The chain has TRBV12-3 or TRBV12-4 and TRBJ2-5; D is possibly TRBD1 (6 bases). What was sequenced was peripheral blood or thyroid tissue (not recorded which). The CDR3 DNA sequence: TGTGCCAGCAGACGACAGGAAGGTCCGCCGTACTTC. Residues: CASRRQEGPPYF.